The rows below give T cell receptor beta chains drawn from one sample of a study of blood T cell repertoires in COVID-19. Sequencing was performed with immunoSEQ multiplex PCR; in TCRdb, only in-frame clones are kept and a portion is missing. The repertoire holds roughly 290,000 clones, with roughly 91% as singletons. The sequenced sample consisted of peripheral blood. These receptors all stem from a man aged 30 to 39 with acute or convalescent COVID-19. Each CDR3 is given with its conserved first and last residue. D genes are given only for firm matches. The size of a clone is reported for some rows only, either as once, few or many, or as a class for expanded clones.

d_gene: .
abundance: .
v_gene: TRBV30
j_gene: TRBJ2-3
CDR3aa: CAWSVPGHSTDTQYF
CDR3nt: TGTGCCTGGAGTGTCCCGGGACATAGCACAGATACGCAGTATTTT

d_gene: TRBD2
abundance: .
v_gene: TRBV7-9
j_gene: TRBJ2-3
CDR3aa: CASSLSAGGSTDTQYF
CDR3nt: TGTGCCAGCAGCTTAAGCGCGGGGGGTAGCACAGATACGCAGTATTTT

d_gene: .
abundance: .
v_gene: TRBV19
j_gene: TRBJ2-1
CDR3aa: CASRRLGGTYNEQFF
CDR3nt: TGTGCCAGTAGAAGGTTAGGGGGTACCTACAATGAGCAGTTCTTC

d_gene: .
abundance: .
v_gene: TRBV27
j_gene: TRBJ1-2
CDR3aa: CASISSGSGGFYTF
CDR3nt: TGTGCCAGCATCTCTTCCGGGTCTGGGGGGTTCTACACCTTC

d_gene: TRBD2
abundance: .
v_gene: TRBV7-6
j_gene: TRBJ2-7
CDR3aa: CASSSSGGYEQYF
CDR3nt: TGTGCCAGCAGCTCTTCGGGGGGCTACGAGCAGTACTTC

d_gene: .
abundance: .
v_gene: TRBV19
j_gene: TRBJ1-3
CDR3aa: CASSRGYGNTIYF
CDR3nt: TGTGCCAGTAGTCGGGGGTACGGAAACACCATATATTTT

d_gene: TRBD2
abundance: many
v_gene: TRBV6-2/TRBV6-3
j_gene: TRBJ2-1
CDR3aa: CASSYSPAGGIYNEQFF
CDR3nt: TGTGCCAGCAGTTACAGCCCAGCGGGGGGAATCTACAATGAGCAGTTCTTC

d_gene: TRBD1
abundance: .
v_gene: TRBV6-7
j_gene: TRBJ1-1
CDR3aa: CASNPDRGVTEAFF
CDR3nt: TGTGCCAGCAATCCAGACAGGGGGGTGACTGAAGCTTTCTTT

d_gene: .
abundance: .
v_gene: TRBV28
j_gene: TRBJ1-2
CDR3aa: CASSLQGGGYTF
CDR3nt: TGTGCCAGCAGTTTACAGGGAGGCGGCTACACCTTC

d_gene: .
abundance: .
v_gene: TRBV6-2/TRBV6-3
j_gene: TRBJ1-5
CDR3aa: CASSYTGYGFANQPQHF
CDR3nt: TGTGCCAGCAGTTATACAGGGTACGGGTTTGCGAATCAGCCCCAGCATTTT

d_gene: .
abundance: .
v_gene: TRBV7-9
j_gene: TRBJ1-2
CDR3aa: CASSLGPRGYTF
CDR3nt: TGTGCCAGCAGCTTAGGGCCGCGGGGCTACACCTTC

d_gene: .
abundance: once
v_gene: TRBV2
j_gene: TRBJ1-6
CDR3aa: CASEDTINSPLHF
CDR3nt: TGTGCCAGCGAGGACACAATAAATTCACCCCTCCACTTT

d_gene: TRBD2
abundance: .
v_gene: TRBV9
j_gene: TRBJ2-5
CDR3aa: CASSVGGTSGVRETQYF
CDR3nt: TGTGCCAGCAGCGTAGGGGGGACTAGCGGGGTGAGAGAGACCCAGTACTTC

d_gene: TRBD1
abundance: .
v_gene: TRBV24-1
j_gene: TRBJ2-1
CDR3aa: CATSDFGGGLGTGVNNEQFF
CDR3nt: TGTGCCACCAGTGATTTTGGCGGTGGCTTAGGGACAGGAGTAAACAATGAGCAGTTCTTC

d_gene: .
abundance: .
v_gene: TRBV10-3
j_gene: TRBJ1-1
CDR3aa: CAVPDLTRTRHLNTEAFF
CDR3nt: TGTGCCGTACCCGACTTGACCCGAACTCGTCATTTGAACACTGAAGCTTTCTTT

d_gene: TRBD1
abundance: .
v_gene: TRBV5-1
j_gene: TRBJ1-1
CDR3aa: CASSLEVQGAEAFF
CDR3nt: TGCGCCAGCAGCTTGGAAGTACAGGGGGCTGAAGCTTTCTTT

d_gene: TRBD2
abundance: .
v_gene: TRBV6-5
j_gene: TRBJ2-2
CDR3aa: CASRTRGYGELFF
CDR3nt: TGTGCCAGTAGGACTAGAGGTTACGGGGAGCTGTTTTTT

d_gene: .
abundance: .
v_gene: TRBV18
j_gene: TRBJ1-5
CDR3aa: CASSPAGTPNQPQHF
CDR3nt: TGTGCCAGCTCACCCGCGGGGACGCCCAATCAGCCCCAGCATTTT